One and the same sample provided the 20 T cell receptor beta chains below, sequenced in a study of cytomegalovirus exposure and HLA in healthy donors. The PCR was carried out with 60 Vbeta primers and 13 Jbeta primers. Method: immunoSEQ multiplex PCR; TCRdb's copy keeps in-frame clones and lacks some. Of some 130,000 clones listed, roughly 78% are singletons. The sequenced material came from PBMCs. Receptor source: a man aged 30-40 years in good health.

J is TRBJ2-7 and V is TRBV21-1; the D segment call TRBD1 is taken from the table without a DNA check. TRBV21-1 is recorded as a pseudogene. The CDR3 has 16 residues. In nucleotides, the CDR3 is TGTGCCAGCAGCAAGGGAAGGGGCAGCAACTCCTACGAGCAGTACTTC. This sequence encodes CASSKGRGSNSYEQYF.

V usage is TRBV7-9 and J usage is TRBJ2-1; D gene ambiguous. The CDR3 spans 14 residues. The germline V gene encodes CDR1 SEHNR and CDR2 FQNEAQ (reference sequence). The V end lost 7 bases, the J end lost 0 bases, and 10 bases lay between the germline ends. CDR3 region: CASTPKSSYNEQFF. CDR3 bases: TGTGCCAGCACCCCGAAGAGCTCCTACAATGAGCAGTTCTTC.

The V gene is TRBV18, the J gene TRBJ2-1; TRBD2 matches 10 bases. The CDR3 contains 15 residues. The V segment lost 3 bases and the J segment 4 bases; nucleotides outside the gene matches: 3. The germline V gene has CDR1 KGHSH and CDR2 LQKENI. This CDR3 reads CASSPIAGGYNEQFF. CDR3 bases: TGTGCCAGCTCACCGATAGCGGGGGGTTACAATGAGCAGTTCTTC.

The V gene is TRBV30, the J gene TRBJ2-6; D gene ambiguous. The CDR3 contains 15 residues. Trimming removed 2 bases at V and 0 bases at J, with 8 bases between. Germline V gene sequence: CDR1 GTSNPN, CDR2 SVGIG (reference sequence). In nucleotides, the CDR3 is TGTGCCTGGAGTCACAAAACCTCTGGGGCCAACGTCCTGACTTTC. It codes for CAWSHKTSGANVLTF.

CDR3 sequence reads: CASSLEGQSYNEQFF. DNA of the CDR3: TGTGCCAGCAGTTTAGAGGGACAGTCCTACAATGAGCAGTTCTTC. The gene calls are TRBV28 and TRBJ2-1, with TRBD1 matching 7 bases. This CDR3 has 15 residues. The J segment lost 1 base and the V segment lost 2 bases, leaving 2 bases of the junction unmatched. Germline V CDR1 and CDR2: MDHEN, SYDVKM.

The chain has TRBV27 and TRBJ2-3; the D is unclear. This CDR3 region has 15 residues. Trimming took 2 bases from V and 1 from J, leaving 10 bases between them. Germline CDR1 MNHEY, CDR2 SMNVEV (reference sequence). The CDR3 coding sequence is TGTGCCAGCAGTTTAAACGCGATCCGCACAGATACGCAGTATTTT. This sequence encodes CASSLNAIRTDTQYF.

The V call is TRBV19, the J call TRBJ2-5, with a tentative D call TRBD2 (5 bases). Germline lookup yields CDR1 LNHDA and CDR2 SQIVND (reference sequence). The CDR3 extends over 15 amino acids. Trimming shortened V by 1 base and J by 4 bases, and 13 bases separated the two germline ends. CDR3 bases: TGTGCCAGTAGTATAGGGACGGGATTTAGAGAGACCCAGTACTTC. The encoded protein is CASSIGTGFRETQYF.

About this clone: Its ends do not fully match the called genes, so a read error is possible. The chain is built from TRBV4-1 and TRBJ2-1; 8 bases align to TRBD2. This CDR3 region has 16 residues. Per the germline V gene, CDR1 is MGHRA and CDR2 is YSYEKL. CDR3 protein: CASSPTGLGIPESRLF. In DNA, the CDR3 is TGCGCCAGCAGCCCCACGGGACTAGGCATCCCCGAGTCGAGGCTCTTC.

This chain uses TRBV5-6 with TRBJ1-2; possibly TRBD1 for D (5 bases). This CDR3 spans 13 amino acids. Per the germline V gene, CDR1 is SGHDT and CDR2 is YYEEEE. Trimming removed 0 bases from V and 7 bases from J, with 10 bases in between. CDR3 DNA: TGTGCCAGCAGCTTGGCCCCCAGGGCTGGCTACACCTTC. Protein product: CASSLAPRAGYTF.

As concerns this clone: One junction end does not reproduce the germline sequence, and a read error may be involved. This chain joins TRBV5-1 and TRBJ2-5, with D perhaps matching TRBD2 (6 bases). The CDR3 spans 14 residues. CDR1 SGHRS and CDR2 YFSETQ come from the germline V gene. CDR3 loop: CASSLAAGRKTQYF. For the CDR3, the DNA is TGTGCCAGCAGCTTGGCCGCAGGGAGGAAGACCCAGTACTTC.

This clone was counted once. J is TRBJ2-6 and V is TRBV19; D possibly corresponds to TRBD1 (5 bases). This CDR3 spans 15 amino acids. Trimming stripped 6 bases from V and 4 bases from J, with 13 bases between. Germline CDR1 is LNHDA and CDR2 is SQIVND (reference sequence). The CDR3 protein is CASSQTGLGANVLTF. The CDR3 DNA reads TGTGCCAGTAGCCAAACAGGTCTGGGGGCCAACGTCCTGACTTTC.

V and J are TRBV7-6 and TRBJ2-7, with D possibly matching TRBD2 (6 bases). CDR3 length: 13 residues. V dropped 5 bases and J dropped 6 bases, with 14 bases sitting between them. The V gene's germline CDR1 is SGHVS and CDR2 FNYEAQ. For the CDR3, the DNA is TGTGCCAGCAGCAGGGGACGGGGGAGCGAGCAGTACTTC. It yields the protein CASSRGRGSEQYF.

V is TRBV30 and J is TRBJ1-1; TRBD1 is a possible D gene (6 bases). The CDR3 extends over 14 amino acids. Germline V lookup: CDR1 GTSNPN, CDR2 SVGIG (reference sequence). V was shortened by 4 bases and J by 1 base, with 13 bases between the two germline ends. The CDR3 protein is CAWTWTDTNTEAFF. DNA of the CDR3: TGTGCCTGGACTTGGACAGATACGAACACTGAAGCTTTCTTT.

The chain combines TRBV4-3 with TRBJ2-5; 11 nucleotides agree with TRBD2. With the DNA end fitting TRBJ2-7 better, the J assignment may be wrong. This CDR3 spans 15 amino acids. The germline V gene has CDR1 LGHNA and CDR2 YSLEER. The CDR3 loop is CASSPGLADSYEQYF. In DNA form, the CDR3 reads TGCGCCAGCAGCCCGGGACTAGCGGACTCCTACGAGCAGTACTTC.

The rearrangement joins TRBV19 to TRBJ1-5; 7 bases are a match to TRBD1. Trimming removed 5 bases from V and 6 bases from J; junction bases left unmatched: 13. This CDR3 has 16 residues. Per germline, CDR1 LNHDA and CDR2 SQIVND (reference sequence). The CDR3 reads CASSDTPQGGGQPQHF. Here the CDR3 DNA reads TGTGCCAGTAGTGATACTCCGCAGGGGGGAGGTCAGCCCCAGCATTTT.

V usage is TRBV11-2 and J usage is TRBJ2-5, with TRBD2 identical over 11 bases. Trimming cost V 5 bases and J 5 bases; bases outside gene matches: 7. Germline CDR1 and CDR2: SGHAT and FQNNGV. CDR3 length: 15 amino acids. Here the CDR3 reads CASSQGLAVEETQYF. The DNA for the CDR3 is TGTGCCAGCAGCCAGGGACTAGCGGTGGAGGAGACCCAGTACTTC.

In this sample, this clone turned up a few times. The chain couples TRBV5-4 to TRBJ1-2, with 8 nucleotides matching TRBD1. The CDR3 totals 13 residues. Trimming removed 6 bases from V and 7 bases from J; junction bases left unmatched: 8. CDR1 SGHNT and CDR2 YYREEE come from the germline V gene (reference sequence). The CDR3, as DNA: TGTGCCAGCAACGACGACAGGGGAGGTGGCTACACCTTC. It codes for CASNDDRGGGYTF. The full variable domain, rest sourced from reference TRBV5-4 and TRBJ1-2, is ETGVTQSPTHLIKTRGQQVTLRCSSQSGHNTVSWYQQALGQGPQFIFQYYREEENGRGNFPPRFSGLQFPNYSSELNVNALELDDSALYLCASNDDRGGGYTFGSGTRLTVV.

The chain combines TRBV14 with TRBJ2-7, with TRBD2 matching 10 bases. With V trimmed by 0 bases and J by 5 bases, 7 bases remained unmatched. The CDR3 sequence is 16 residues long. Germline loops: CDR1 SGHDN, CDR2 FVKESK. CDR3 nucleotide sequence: TGTGCCAGCAGCCAAGAGTGGCTAGCGGGAGCCCACGAGCAGTACTTC. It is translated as CASSQEWLAGAHEQYF.

The CDR3 DNA reads as TGTGCCAGCAGCTTATGGGCGGGAGGGCGGTTAGAGACCCAGTACTTC. Protein product: CASSLWAGGRLETQYF. The chain is built from TRBV7-9 and TRBJ2-5, with 9 bases identical to TRBD2. Looked up from germline, CDR1 is SEHNR and CDR2 is FQNEAQ (reference sequence). The CDR3 loop spans 16 amino acids. The J segment lost 4 bases and the V segment lost 2 bases, leaving 8 bases of the junction unmatched.

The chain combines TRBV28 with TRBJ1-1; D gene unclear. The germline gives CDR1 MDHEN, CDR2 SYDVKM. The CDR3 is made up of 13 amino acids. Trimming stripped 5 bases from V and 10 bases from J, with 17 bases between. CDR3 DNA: TGTGCCAGCAGTCCCCGGGTTTTACTGGGAGCTTTCTTT. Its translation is CASSPRVLLGAFF.